The entry below gives a single T cell receptor beta chain sequence along with its context. The antigen is not known. The sample belongs to a study of shared clonotypes between healthy human individuals. Investigators divided CD4+ cells into CD45RA+ naive and CD45RA-negative memory subsets. Broader study findings: In several donors, around 5.5% of naive CD4 clonotypes appeared in common.

About 33,000 T cell genomes (around 200 ng DNA) went into each sorted-subset replicate. The method was immunoSEQ multiplex PCR; TCRdb's version includes in-frame clones alone and lacks a portion of them. The sample consists of some 2.3 million clones, 80% to 95% of them appearing once. This TCR was recovered from a man younger than 35 in good health. Some clones in this sample may be carry-over from other donors' samples. Sequences were obtained from naive CD4+ T cells from PBMCs. The subset was: CD45RA+ positively selected.

Written as DNA, the CDR3 is TGCAGCGTCATATTGTTCGAGACCCAGTACTTC. Amino acids: CSVILFETQYF. The chain recombines TRBV29-1 with TRBJ2-5; D is undetermined. Germline CDR1 is SQVTM and CDR2 is ANQGSEA. Trimming stripped 6 bases from V and 5 bases from J, with 10 bases between. The length of the CDR3 is 11 residues.